The 12 T cell receptor beta chains in this list originate from one sample, sequenced in a study of T cell repertoires in cytomegalovirus infection. These receptors are not linked to any known antigen. In TCRdb, the reads were re-called with MiXCR into one record per CDR3 protein. The sample includes about 920,000 distinct CDR3 sequences, approximately 31% of them seen just once. The specimen was cultured CD8+ T cells from PBMCs, collected from culture after CMV antigen stimulation. These receptors were obtained from a human donor in good health (CMV status not recorded). Some clones in this sample may be carry-over from other donors' samples.

This clonotype was counted many times. The chain combines TRBV7-3 with TRBJ2-5; TRBD1 matches 10 bases. Germline CDR1 and CDR2: SGHTA and FQGTGA. CDR3 size: 16 residues. V was clipped by 2 bases and J by 5 bases; unmatched bases: 8. CDR3 sequence reads: CASSLHLGQGTETQYF. In DNA form, the CDR3 reads TGTGCCAGCAGCTTACATCTGGGACAGGGGACGGAGACCCAGTACTTC. The full variable domain, in which reference TRBV7-3 and TRBJ2-5 provide the parts outside the CDR3, is GAGVSQTPSNKVTEKGKYVELRCDPISGHTALYWYRQSLGQGPEFLIYFQGTGAADDSGLPNDRFFAVRPEGSVSTLKIQRTERGDSAVYLCASSLHLGQGTETQYFGPGTRLLVL.

Only a few counts were recorded for this clonotype. This chain links TRBV9 with TRBJ1-1, with a weak D call TRBD1 (6 bases). Trimming cost V 6 bases and J 0 bases, with 12 bases left between them. Germline-derived CDR1 and CDR2 are SGDLS and YYNGEE. CDR3 length: 14 residues. CDR3 bases: TGTGCCAGCAACCCCCAGGGGATGAACACTGAAGCTTTCTTT. It yields the protein CASNPQGMNTEAFF. The variable domain in full, with the rest retrieved from reference TRBV9 and TRBJ1-1, is DSGVTQTPKHLITATGQRVTLRCSPRSGDLSVYWYQQSLDQGLQFLIQYYNGEERAKGNILERFSAQQFPDLHSELNLSSLELGDSALYFCASNPQGMNTEAFFGQGTRLTVV.

Many counts were recorded for this clonotype. CDR3 in amino acids: CSITGTGGILDYGYTF. CDR3 DNA: TGTTCTATCACGGGGACAGGGGGCATTTTGGACTATGGCTACACCTTC. This rearrangement joins TRBV7-9 to TRBJ1-2, with 12 bases lining up with TRBD1. Germline V gene sequence: CDR1 SEHNR, CDR2 FQNEAQ (reference sequence). This CDR3 has 16 residues.

As concerns this clonotype: It may be a read error: a sequence one base away is much more abundant. This chain connects TRBV12-3 or TRBV12-4 to TRBJ1-1; the D gene is possibly TRBD1 (5 bases). The CDR3 runs to 15 residues. The germline V and J ends were trimmed by 11 bases and 3 bases, with 22 bases remaining between them. The CDR3 coding sequence is TGTGCCGGCTCCCGAGGGCAGGGAGCTGACACTGAAGCTTTCTTT. Its protein product is CAGSRGQGADTEAFF.

This clonotype has more than one count but fewer than ten. The V call is TRBV7-9, the J call TRBJ1-2; no firm D call. V gave up 3 bases and J gave up 8 bases, with 10 bases separating them. Germline V gene sequence: CDR1 SEHNR, CDR2 FQNEAQ (reference sequence). The CDR3 is 12 amino acids. The CDR3 sequence: CASSLSAPGYTF. The CDR3, as DNA: TGTGCCAGCAGCTTGAGTGCCCCCGGCTACACCTTC.

As for this clonotype: At one of its ends the junction is not consistent with the germline gene, which may arise from a read error. The chain recombines TRBV9 with TRBJ2-3, with D possibly being TRBD1 or TRBD2 (5 bases each). CDR3 size: 16 residues. Germline CDR1 and CDR2: SGDLS and YYNGEE. CDR3 DNA: TGTGTCAGCAGCGTAGAGGGACGGGGAAGCACAGATACGCAGTATTTT. Protein sequence: CVSSVEGRGSTDTQYF.

The V call is TRBV6-5, the J call TRBJ1-4; TRBD1 agrees at 8 bases. V gave up 2 bases and J gave up 4 bases; unmatched junction bases: 12. The CDR3 has 18 amino acids. CDR1 and CDR2 from the germline V gene are MNHEY and SVGAGI. For the CDR3, the DNA is TGTGCCAGCAGTTACCATACCGGACAGGGAGTACTTAATGAAAAACTGTTTTTT. It encodes CASSYHTGQGVLNEKLFF.

The rearrangement links TRBV15 to TRBJ2-1; D may be TRBD2 (6 bases). V lost 4 bases and J lost 6, with 13 bases in between. The length of the CDR3 is 14 residues. Germline CDR1 and CDR2: LNHNV and YYDKDF (reference sequence). The CDR3 nucleotides are TGTGCCACCAGCATGGGGGGTTTTGGCAATGAGCAGTTCTTC. It yields the protein CATSMGGFGNEQFF.

This clonotype was found a few times. The V call is TRBV6-5, the J call TRBJ1-3; 11 bases map to TRBD1. V lost 5 bases to trimming and J lost 0 bases; unmatched junction nucleotides: 12. Germline assignment: CDR1 MNHEY and CDR2 SVGAGI. The CDR3 loop spans 19 amino acids. The CDR3 DNA reads TGTGCCAGCAGTACCGGACAGGGGGCTACCCGAAGCTCTGGAAACACCATATATTTT. Its translation: CASSTGQGATRSSGNTIYF.

The chain uses TRBV19 and TRBJ1-2; D gene unclear. The CDR3 spans 11 residues. Germline V lookup: CDR1 LNHDA, CDR2 SQIVND (reference sequence). V dropped 1 base and J dropped 6 bases, with 3 bases sitting between them. DNA of the CDR3: TGTGCCAGTAGTATAGGGGATGGCTACACCTTC. Amino acids: CASSIGDGYTF.

The genes are TRBV10-3 and TRBJ2-7; TRBD1 agrees at 7 bases. From germline, CDR1 is ENHRY and CDR2 SYGVKD. V was pared by 6 bases and J by 6 bases, with 2 bases of the junction left unmatched. The CDR3 length is 11 residues. CDR3 protein: CAIRTGVEQYF. DNA of the CDR3: TGTGCCATCAGAACAGGGGTCGAGCAGTACTTC.

CDR3 in DNA: TGTGCCAGCAGACCTACAGGGGACCCGGACTACGAGCAGTACGTC. The encoded protein is CASRPTGDPDYEQYV. V gene TRBV28 combines with J gene TRBJ2-7; 7 nucleotides align to TRBD1. The CDR3 totals 15 residues. Germline assignment: CDR1 MDHEN and CDR2 SYDVKM. The J segment lost 3 bases and the V segment lost 6 bases, leaving 11 bases of the junction unmatched.